This paragraph reports one TCR beta chain. TCRdb processed the RT-PCR reads anew with MiXCR; each CDR3 protein has one entry. The data show roughly 940,000 distinct CDR3 sequences, with roughly 18% seen just once and 5.5% to 6.5% held by the top ten. Germline CDR1 SEHNR, CDR2 FQNEAQ (reference sequence). With 3 bases removed from V and 1 base from J, the gap between germline ends came to 9 bases. The CDR3 runs 14 residues. The data were taken from a study of patients and donors after allogeneic stem cell transplantation. Sequencing was done on a sample of blood, either unsorted or a sorted T cell fraction (not recorded which). This clonotype was sampled from a human donor who was either an allogeneic HSCT recipient or a stem cell or donor lymphocyte infusion donor (not recorded which). It is not recorded whose cells these are; they may come from a transplant donor. The chain uses TRBV7-9 and TRBJ1-1; D not certain. The DNA for the CDR3 is TGTGCCAGCAGCTTGAGGGAGGGGAACACTGAAGCTTTCTTT. It codes for CASSLREGNTEAFF.